The next 22 T cell receptor beta chains were all read from a single sample in a study of blood T cell repertoires in COVID-19. Clones were sequenced by immunoSEQ multiplex PCR, and TCRdb holds only the in-frame ones, with some missing. The sample shows approximately 260,000 clones, about 80% of them seen only once. Sequences were obtained from peripheral blood. Every receptor here comes from a woman of 80 years or more with active or convalescent COVID-19.

J is TRBJ2-7 and V is TRBV27; 14 bases match TRBD2. From germline, CDR1 is MNHEY and CDR2 SMNVEV (reference sequence). V lost 6 bases and J lost 3; bases outside the gene matches: 16. The CDR3 consists of 19 residues. CDR3 residues: CASRNQRGLAGGRYYEQYF. CDR3 nucleotides: TGTGCCAGCAGGAACCAACGCGGACTAGCGGGAGGACGATACTACGAGCAGTACTTC.

The chain links TRBV28 to TRBJ1-3; 7 bases map to TRBD1. Germline loops: CDR1 MDHEN, CDR2 SYDVKM. CDR3 size: 13 residues. With 8 bases clipped from V and 2 bases from J, the junction kept 3 bases outside the gene matches. The CDR3 bases are TGTGCCAGCCAGAGGGGGCCTGGAAACACCATATATTTT. The encoded protein is CASQRGPGNTIYF.

The chain carries TRBV5-4 and TRBJ1-5; 7 bases map to TRBD1. Germline V gene sequence: CDR1 SGHNT, CDR2 YYREEE (reference sequence). With V trimmed by 4 bases and J by 3 bases, 7 bases remained unmatched. The CDR3 is 15 amino acids. This chain's CDR3 is CASSLDRAFNQPQHF. Here the CDR3 DNA reads TGTGCCAGCAGCCTAGACAGGGCATTCAATCAGCCCCAGCATTTT.

The chain recombines TRBV11-2 with TRBJ2-6; D may be TRBD2 (6 bases). Trimming stripped 4 bases from V and 4 bases from J, with 17 bases between. The CDR3 consists of 17 residues. Germline values: CDR1 SGHAT, CDR2 FQNNGV. Here the CDR3 DNA reads TGTGCCAGCAGCTGGGGAGGAGGGCGGTCCGGGGCCAACGTCCTGACTTTC. It specifies CASSWGGGRSGANVLTF.

The rearrangement joins TRBV29-1 to TRBJ2-5; TRBD2 matches 14 bases. V lost 0 bases to trimming and J lost 4 bases; unmatched junction nucleotides: 7. The germline CDR1 and CDR2 sequences are SQVTM and ANQGSEA. The CDR3 is 17 residues long. The CDR3 here is CSVEEGTSGSWGETQYF. The CDR3 bases are TGCAGCGTTGAAGAGGGGACTAGCGGGAGTTGGGGAGAGACCCAGTACTTC.

The chain joins TRBV7-2 to TRBJ2-7; possible D gene TRBD1, 5 bases. Trimming removed 2 bases at V and 10 bases at J, with 15 bases between. Germline loops: CDR1 SGHTA, CDR2 FQGNSA. There are 13 residues in the CDR3. The CDR3 sequence: CASSLSWTNIQYF. DNA for the CDR3: TGTGCCAGCAGCTTATCATGGACAAACATACAGTACTTC. The full variable domain, rest sourced from reference TRBV7-2 and TRBJ2-7, is GAGVSQSPSNKVTEKGKDVELRCDPISGHTALYWYRQSLGQGLEFLIYFQGNSAPDKSGLPSDRFSAERTGGSVSTLTIQRTQQEDSAVYLCASSLSWTNIQYFGPGTRLTVT.

The chain is built from TRBV12-3 or TRBV12-4 and TRBJ1-1; no reliable D call. The CDR3 is made up of 13 amino acids. The V and J ends lost 6 bases and 1 base respectively, with 9 bases between them. This CDR3 reads CASSRGPNTEAFF. CDR3 DNA sequence: TGTGCCAGCAGCCGGGGTCCGAACACTGAAGCTTTCTTT.

V usage is TRBV27 and J usage is TRBJ2-5; TRBD1 might be the D (6 bases). V lost 0 bases and J lost 4, with 15 bases in between. CDR1 is MNHEY and CDR2 is SMNVEV in the germline V gene (reference sequence). The CDR3 length is 16 residues. The CDR3 reads CASSLSQGGLGETQYF. CDR3 coding DNA: TGTGCCAGCAGTTTATCACAGGGTGGTTTAGGAGAGACCCAGTACTTC.

This clone was detected once. The genes are TRBV6-6 and TRBJ2-2, with a weak D call TRBD2 (6 bases). This CDR3 region has 16 residues. V lost 6 bases, J lost 0 bases, and 14 bases lay in between. CDR1 and CDR2 (germline): MNHNY, SVGAGI (reference sequence). CDR3 region: CASSLMGGTNTGELFF. DNA of the CDR3: TGTGCCAGCAGCCTTATGGGGGGTACGAACACCGGGGAGCTGTTTTTT.

The chain carries TRBV6-5 and TRBJ2-1, with 8 positions matching TRBD1. With V trimmed by 7 bases and J by 6 bases, 8 bases remained unmatched. The CDR3 length is 14 residues. Germline V gene lookup returns CDR1 MNHEY and CDR2 SVGAGI. The CDR3 DNA follows: TGTGCCAGCACTCCGGACAGGGAGCCCAATGAGCAGTTCTTC. It codes for CASTPDREPNEQFF.

The DNA of the CDR3 is TGTGCCAGCAGCGGGTCCCTAACGACCTACGAGCAGTACTTC. Protein: CASSGSLTTYEQYF. The chain links TRBV28 to TRBJ2-7; D gene unclear. Deletions cut 6 bases from V and 2 bases from J, with 14 bases between. This CDR3 comprises 14 residues. CDR1 MDHEN and CDR2 SYDVKM come from the germline V gene.

In DNA form, the CDR3 reads TGCGCCAGCAGCGTTGCGGATAACACTGAAGCTTTCTTT. Its protein is CASSVADNTEAFF. The chain couples TRBV5-1 to TRBJ1-1; no clear D. Per the germline V gene, CDR1 is SGHRS and CDR2 is YFSETQ. The ends were cut back, 4 bases at V and 2 bases at J, with 9 bases in the middle. This CDR3 contains 13 residues.

V gene TRBV6-1 combines with J gene TRBJ2-7; TRBD1 might be the D (5 bases). CDR3 size: 14 residues. Germline CDR1 is MNHNS and CDR2 is SASEGT. Trimming stripped 2 bases from V and 0 bases from J, with 8 bases between. The CDR3 nucleotides read TGTGCCAGCAGTGAATTGGGGCTCTCCTACGAGCAGTACTTC. Encoded protein: CASSELGLSYEQYF.

V and J are TRBV5-1 and TRBJ1-2, with 8 positions matching TRBD1. This CDR3 spans 14 amino acids. From germline, CDR1 is SGHRS and CDR2 YFSETQ. Losses at the gene ends were 4 bases for V and 6 bases for J; bases not matched to a gene: 8. The CDR3 DNA sequence: TGCGCCAGCAGCAAAGGACAGGGATATGATGGCTACACCTTC. This sequence encodes CASSKGQGYDGYTF.

The CDR3 DNA reads as TGTGCCAGCAGTGCATCCTCACTAGTTGTTAAGCAGTTCTTC. It is translated as CASSASSLVVKQFF. V and J are TRBV28 and TRBJ2-1; perhaps TRBD2 as D (5 bases). Germline assignment: CDR1 MDHEN and CDR2 SYDVKM. The CDR3 length is 14 residues. With 5 bases removed from V and 11 bases from J, the gap between germline ends came to 19 bases. The full variable domain, rest sourced from reference TRBV28 and TRBJ2-1, is DVKVTQSSRYLVKRTGEKVFLECVQDMDHENMFWYRQDPGLGLRLIYFSYDVKMKEKGDIPEGYSVSREKKERFSLILESASTNQTSMYLCASSASSLVVKQFFGPGTRLTVL.

The chain is built from TRBV19 and TRBJ1-1, with 10 bases identical to TRBD1. This CDR3 has 14 residues. The germline V gene encodes CDR1 LNHDA and CDR2 SQIVND (reference sequence). The junction had 1 base not matched to a gene; V was cut back by 5 bases and J by 1 base. CDR3 protein: CASSGDRGNTEAFF. CDR3 DNA sequence: TGTGCCAGTAGTGGGGACAGGGGGAACACTGAAGCTTTCTTT.

This clone was seen just once. V usage is TRBV5-1 and J usage is TRBJ1-4; weak D call: TRBD1 (5 bases). CDR3 length: 15 residues. Germline assignment: CDR1 SGHRS and CDR2 YFSETQ. With 4 bases removed from V and 0 bases from J, the gap between germline ends came to 10 bases. CDR3 sequence reads: CASSPDSATNEKLFF. The DNA for the CDR3 is TGCGCCAGCAGCCCCGACAGTGCAACTAATGAAAAACTGTTTTTT.

This clone has a single count. The CDR3, as DNA: TGTGCCACCAGAACGGGACTAGCGGGCCAAGAGACCCAGTACTTC. Its translation: CATRTGLAGQETQYF. The V and J genes are TRBV15 and TRBJ2-5, with TRBD2 matching 12 bases. The CDR3 spans 15 residues. The ends lost 6 bases at V and 1 base at J; junction bases unmatched: 3. Per germline, CDR1 LNHNV and CDR2 YYDKDF (reference sequence).

Turning to this clone: Within the sample, other DNA sequences also encode this same CDR3. The V call is TRBV29-1, the J call TRBJ1-1; D ambiguous. Germline CDR1 and CDR2: SQVTM and ANQGSEA. The CDR3 has 11 residues. Trimming shortened V by 3 bases and J by 6 bases, and 8 bases separated the two germline ends. The CDR3 here is CSVEGGPEAFF. The CDR3, as DNA: TGCAGCGTTGAGGGAGGGCCTGAAGCTTTCTTT. Full variable domain (remainder filled in from reference TRBV29-1 and TRBJ1-1): SAVISQKPSRDICQRGTSLTIQCQVDSQVTMMFWYRQQPGQSLTLIATANQGSEATYESGFVIDKFPISRPNLTFSTLTVSNMSPEDSSIYLCSVEGGPEAFFGQGTRLTVV.

V gene TRBV7-9 combines with J gene TRBJ2-1; TRBD2 agrees at 12 bases. The V segment lost 1 base and the J segment 1 base; nucleotides outside the gene matches: 5. Germline CDR1 is SEHNR and CDR2 is FQNEAQ (reference sequence). The CDR3 consists of 18 residues. The chain's CDR3 is CASSLGRLAGGSYNEQFF. DNA of the CDR3: TGTGCCAGCAGCTTAGGCAGGCTAGCGGGAGGGTCCTACAATGAGCAGTTCTTC.

This chain connects TRBV10-3 to TRBJ1-2; D possibly corresponds to TRBD1 (6 bases). The V gene lost 5 bases and the J gene lost 4 bases, with 11 bases spanning the gap. This CDR3 is 13 amino acids long. The germline V gene encodes CDR1 ENHRY and CDR2 SYGVKD. The CDR3 DNA reads TGTGCCATCAGTTTGGACAGACCCTATGGCTACACCTTC. Protein: CAISLDRPYGYTF.

In its sample, this clone was seen a few times. The rearrangement links TRBV14 to TRBJ2-7; D may be TRBD2 (5 bases). The V end was cut by 1 base, the J end by 6 bases, with 10 bases between. The CDR3 contains 13 residues. Germline CDR1 reads SGHDN; CDR2 reads FVKESK. Written as DNA, the CDR3 is TGTGCCAGCAGCCAAGTTTTGGGAGCCGAGCAGTACTTC. Its protein product is CASSQVLGAEQYF.